One sample yielded the 22 T cell receptor beta chains listed below, sequenced in a study of cytomegalovirus exposure and HLA in healthy donors. The PCR employed 60 Vbeta primers together with 13 Jbeta primers. Some clones are missing from TCRdb's copy, which holds only in-frame ones; the method was immunoSEQ multiplex PCR. The data contain 130,000 to 150,000 clones, roughly 76% of them singletons. The sequencing sample was made of PBMCs. These TCRs come from a woman in her thirties in good health and CMV-seronegative.

This clone was counted between two and nine times. The chain uses TRBV6-5 and TRBJ1-2; maybe TRBD1 (5 bases). V was shortened by 8 bases and J by 2 bases, with 18 bases between the two germline ends. Looked up from germline, CDR1 is MNHEY and CDR2 is SVGAGI. This CDR3 is built from 15 residues. The CDR3 loop reads CASGGTQVLNYGYTF. In DNA form, the CDR3 reads TGTGCCAGCGGGGGGACTCAGGTTTTGAACTATGGCTACACCTTC.

This sequence joins TRBV2 and TRBJ2-1, with 7 positions matching TRBD2. From germline, CDR1 is SNHLY and CDR2 FYNNEI. The V and J ends lost 5 bases and 9 bases, in that order; junction bases with no gene match: 10. This CDR3 has 14 amino acids. As DNA, the CDR3 is TGTGCCAGCAGTAGGGACTACGGGTCGGGTGAGCAGTTCTTC. It specifies CASSRDYGSGEQFF.

The chain carries TRBV7-2 and TRBJ2-7; D perhaps matches TRBD1 (6 bases). V shed 5 bases and J shed 9 bases, with 20 bases lying between them. This CDR3 spans 14 amino acids. Germline CDR1 SGHTA, CDR2 FQGNSA. The CDR3 protein is CASSPGLSRGSQYF. The DNA for the CDR3 is TGTGCCAGCAGCCCTGGATTGTCGAGGGGGTCGCAGTACTTC.

The chain employs TRBV28 and TRBJ1-1; D is undetermined. The CDR3 is 14 residues long. From germline, CDR1 is MDHEN and CDR2 SYDVKM. Trimming took 2 bases from V and 4 from J, leaving 11 bases between them. CDR3 in DNA: TGTGCCAGCAGTTTAGCGGGGTGGGGCACTGAAGCTTTCTTT. Its protein product is CASSLAGWGTEAFF.

The CDR3, as DNA: TGTGCCAGCAGCCGAGACGGACAGGGCGGCGACGAGCAGTACTTC. Its translation: CASSRDGQGGDEQYF. This chain joins TRBV7-9 and TRBJ2-7; 8 positions agree with TRBD1. V trimming: 5 bases; J trimming: 5 bases; junction bases outside the gene matches: 11. Germline loops: CDR1 SEHNR, CDR2 FQNEAQ (reference sequence). This CDR3 contains 15 residues.

The chain is built from TRBV5-4 and TRBJ1-6; 8 nucleotides agree with TRBD1. The CDR3 is 15 residues long. The germline CDR1 and CDR2 sequences are SGHNT and YYREEE (reference sequence). The ends lost 4 bases at V and 8 bases at J; junction bases unmatched: 8. The CDR3 DNA reads TGTGCCAGCAGCATTAGGACAGGGATCGATTCACCCCTCCACTTT. It translates to CASSIRTGIDSPLHF.

This sequence joins TRBV28 and TRBJ2-3, with TRBD2 matching 7 bases. This CDR3 is built from 18 residues. V lost 2 bases and J lost 4; bases outside the gene matches: 15. Germline V gene lookup returns CDR1 MDHEN and CDR2 SYDVKM. The CDR3 sequence is CASSLGSSGNQRADTQYF. DNA for the CDR3: TGTGCCAGCAGTTTAGGTTCTAGCGGCAACCAAAGGGCAGATACGCAGTATTTT.

CDR3 sequence reads: CAWSVVQGGGYTF. Written as DNA, the CDR3 is TGTGCCTGGAGTGTAGTTCAGGGAGGAGGCTACACCTTC. This sequence joins TRBV30 and TRBJ1-2; D may be TRBD1 (5 bases). CDR1 is GTSNPN and CDR2 is SVGIG in the germline V gene (reference sequence). V lost 0 bases and J 8 bases, leaving 13 bases between the germline ends. CDR3 size: 13 residues.

The chain combines TRBV19 with TRBJ2-2, with TRBD2 matching 10 bases. The CDR3 length is 17 residues. CDR1 is LNHDA and CDR2 is SQIVND in the germline V gene (reference sequence). With 1 base clipped from V and 3 bases from J, the junction kept 5 bases outside the gene matches. Here the CDR3 reads CASSIGILAGYTGELFF. The CDR3 bases are TGTGCCAGTAGTATAGGTATACTAGCGGGGTACACCGGGGAGCTGTTTTTT.

The chain carries TRBV7-3 and TRBJ2-1, with TRBD2 identical over 10 bases. The germline V gene encodes CDR1 SGHTA and CDR2 FQGTGA. V shed 3 bases, J shed 8 bases, and the junction held 7 bases outside the gene matches. CDR3 size: 15 residues. CDR3 coding DNA: TGTGCCAGCAGCTTTCTAGCGGGAGAAATCGATGAGCAGTTCTTC. Translating it yields CASSFLAGEIDEQFF.

The rearrangement joins TRBV15 to TRBJ1-2; TRBD1 might be the D (6 bases). The germline CDR1 and CDR2 sequences are LNHNV and YYDKDF (reference sequence). V lost 0 bases and J lost 4, with 9 bases in between. This CDR3 is 14 amino acids long. CDR3 sequence: CATSRDRGAYGYTF. Written as DNA, the CDR3 is TGTGCCACCAGCAGAGATCGGGGGGCCTATGGCTACACCTTC.

This clone was seen a handful of times. This sequence joins TRBV5-6 and TRBJ1-4, with D possibly being TRBD1 (5 bases). The CDR3 is 15 amino acids. The germline V gene has CDR1 SGHDT and CDR2 YYEEEE. V was trimmed by 4 bases and J by 5 bases, leaving 15 bases between them. The CDR3 sequence: CASSDLAGVNEKLFF. The CDR3 DNA follows: TGTGCCAGCAGCGATCTCGCGGGGGTAAATGAAAAACTGTTTTTT.

The V gene is TRBV7-6, the J gene TRBJ1-1, with D possibly being TRBD1 (5 bases). The CDR3 sequence is 13 residues long. Deletions cut 7 bases from V and 8 bases from J, with 17 bases between. CDR1 is SGHVS, CDR2 FNYEAQ, per germline. CDR3 protein: CASTPRPGGEAFF. In nucleotides, the CDR3 is TGTGCCAGCACCCCTCGGCCCGGGGGGGAAGCTTTCTTT.

The chain combines TRBV10-2 with TRBJ1-2, with D perhaps matching TRBD1 (5 bases). This CDR3 comprises 11 residues. The germline V gene has CDR1 WSHSY and CDR2 SAAADI. The V and J ends lost 10 bases and 3 bases respectively, with 9 bases between them. Here the CDR3 DNA reads TGCGCCACCCGGGGGGACTATGGCTACACCTTC. This codes for CATRGDYGYTF.

This clone was detected a few times. This chain joins TRBV5-6 and TRBJ2-7, with TRBD1 as a possible D gene (7 bases). Germline lookup yields CDR1 SGHDT and CDR2 YYEEEE. This CDR3 has 14 amino acids. The germline V and J ends were trimmed by 4 bases and 1 base, with 12 bases remaining between them. The CDR3 sequence: CASSAGGRSYEQYF. CDR3 bases: TGTGCCAGCAGCGCAGGGGGGCGGTCCTACGAGCAGTACTTC.

The gene calls are TRBV9 and TRBJ2-1; possible D gene TRBD1, 6 bases. Germline assignment: CDR1 SGDLS and CDR2 YYNGEE. CDR3 size: 16 residues. Trimming took off 1 base at V and 0 bases at J, with 11 bases between the two ends. CDR3 sequence reads: CASSVHGQSSYNEQFF. CDR3 nucleotides: TGTGCCAGCAGCGTACACGGACAGAGCTCCTACAATGAGCAGTTCTTC.

V is TRBV10-3 and J is TRBJ1-6; TRBD1 matches at 8 bases. Germline CDR1 is ENHRY and CDR2 is SYGVKD. The CDR3 length is 15 residues. J gave up 8 bases and V 1 base, and 4 bases lay outside the gene matches. The chain's CDR3 is CAISELGQDHSPLHF. In DNA form, the CDR3 reads TGTGCCATCAGTGAGTTGGGACAGGACCATTCACCCCTCCACTTT.

The chain links TRBV27 to TRBJ2-7; 9 bases map to TRBD1. The CDR3 length is 14 residues. The germline gives CDR1 MNHEY, CDR2 SMNVEV (reference sequence). After removal of 2 bases from V and 5 bases from J, the junction contained 4 bases not matched to a gene. The CDR3 protein is CASSLGTGIHEQYF. CDR3 nucleotide sequence: TGTGCCAGCAGTTTAGGGACAGGGATCCACGAGCAGTACTTC.

The chain uses TRBV28 and TRBJ2-7; D call uncertain. Trimming left V 3 bases short and J 1 base short, with 7 bases between. Germline CDR1 MDHEN, CDR2 SYDVKM. This CDR3 comprises 13 residues. The CDR3 nucleotides are TGTGCCAGCAGTTTCCCCTCGTCCTACGAGCAGTACTTC. Its protein is CASSFPSSYEQYF.

The chain uses TRBV9 and TRBJ2-1, with 11 bases matching TRBD2. CDR3 length: 17 residues. Germline V CDR1 and CDR2: SGDLS, YYNGEE. Trimming at V came to 2 bases and at J to 3 bases, leaving 7 bases not matched to a gene. CDR3 sequence (DNA): TGTGCCAGCAGCGTCCCGCCGGGGACTAGCGGCTACAATGAGCAGTTCTTC. It encodes CASSVPPGTSGYNEQFF. Full variable domain (missing parts from reference TRBV9 and TRBJ2-1): DSGVTQTPKHLITATGQRVTLRCSPRSGDLSVYWYQQSLDQGLQFLIQYYNGEERAKGNILERFSAQQFPDLHSELNLSSLELGDSALYFCASSVPPGTSGYNEQFFGPGTRLTVL.

The V call is TRBV15, the J call TRBJ1-1, with a possible D match to TRBD1 (5 bases). Trimming removed 5 bases at V and 1 base at J, with 20 bases between. CDR1 LNHNV and CDR2 YYDKDF come from the germline V gene (reference sequence). The CDR3 extends over 17 amino acids. CDR3 nucleotide sequence: TGTGCCACCAGCCCCCAACAGGACCGCGACCCGAACACTGAAGCTTTCTTT. Protein: CATSPQQDRDPNTEAFF.

V is TRBV4-3 and J is TRBJ2-3; 9 nucleotides align to TRBD2. The V and J ends lost 0 bases and 6 bases, in that order; junction bases with no gene match: 10. Germline V gives CDR1 LGHNA, CDR2 YSLEER. This CDR3 spans 17 amino acids. CDR3 DNA: TGCGCCAGCAGCCAAGATTGGGCGGGGGGGTTGGTGGATACGCAGTATTTT. Protein product: CASSQDWAGGLVDTQYF.